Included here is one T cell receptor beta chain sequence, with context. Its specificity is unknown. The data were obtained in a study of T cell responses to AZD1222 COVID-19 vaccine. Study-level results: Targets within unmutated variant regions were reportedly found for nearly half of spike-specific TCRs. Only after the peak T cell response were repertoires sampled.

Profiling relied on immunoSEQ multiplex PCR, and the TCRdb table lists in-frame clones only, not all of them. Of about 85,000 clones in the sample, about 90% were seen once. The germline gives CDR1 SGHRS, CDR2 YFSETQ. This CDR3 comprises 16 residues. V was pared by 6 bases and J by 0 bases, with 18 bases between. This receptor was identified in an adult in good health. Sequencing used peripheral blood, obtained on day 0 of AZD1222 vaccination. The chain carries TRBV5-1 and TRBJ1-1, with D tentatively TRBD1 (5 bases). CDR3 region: CASNSGLGGLNTEAFF. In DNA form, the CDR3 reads TGCGCCAGCAACTCGGGCCTCGGGGGACTGAACACTGAAGCTTTCTTT.